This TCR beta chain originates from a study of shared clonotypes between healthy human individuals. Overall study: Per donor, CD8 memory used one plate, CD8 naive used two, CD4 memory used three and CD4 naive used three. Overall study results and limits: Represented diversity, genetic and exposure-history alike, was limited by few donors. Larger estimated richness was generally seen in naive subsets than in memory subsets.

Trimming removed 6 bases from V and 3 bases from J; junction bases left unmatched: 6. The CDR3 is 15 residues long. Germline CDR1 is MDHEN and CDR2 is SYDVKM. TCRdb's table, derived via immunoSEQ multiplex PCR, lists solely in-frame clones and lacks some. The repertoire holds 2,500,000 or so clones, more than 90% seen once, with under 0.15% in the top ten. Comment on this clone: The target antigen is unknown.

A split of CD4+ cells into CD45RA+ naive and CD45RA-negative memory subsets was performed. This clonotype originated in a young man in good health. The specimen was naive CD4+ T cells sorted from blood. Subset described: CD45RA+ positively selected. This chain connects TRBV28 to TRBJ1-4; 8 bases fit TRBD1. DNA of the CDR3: TGTGCCAGCAGCTCAGGGGGCGCGTCTAATGAAAAACTGTTTTTT. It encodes CASSSGGASNEKLFF.